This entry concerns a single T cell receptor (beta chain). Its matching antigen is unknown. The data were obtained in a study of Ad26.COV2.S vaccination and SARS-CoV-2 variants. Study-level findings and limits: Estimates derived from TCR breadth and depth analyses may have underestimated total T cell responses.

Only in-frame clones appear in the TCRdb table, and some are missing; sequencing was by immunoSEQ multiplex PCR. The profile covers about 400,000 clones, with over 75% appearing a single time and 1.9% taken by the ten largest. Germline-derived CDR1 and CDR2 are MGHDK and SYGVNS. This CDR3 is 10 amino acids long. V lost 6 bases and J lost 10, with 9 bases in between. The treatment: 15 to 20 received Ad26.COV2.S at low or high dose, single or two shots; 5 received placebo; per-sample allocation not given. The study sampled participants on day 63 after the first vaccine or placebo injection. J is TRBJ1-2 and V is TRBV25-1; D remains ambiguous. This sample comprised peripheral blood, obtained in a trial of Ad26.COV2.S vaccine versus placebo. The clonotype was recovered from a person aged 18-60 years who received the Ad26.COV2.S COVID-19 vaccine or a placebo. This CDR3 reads CASRGSDYTF. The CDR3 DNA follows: TGTGCCAGCAGAGGATCCGACTACACCTTC.